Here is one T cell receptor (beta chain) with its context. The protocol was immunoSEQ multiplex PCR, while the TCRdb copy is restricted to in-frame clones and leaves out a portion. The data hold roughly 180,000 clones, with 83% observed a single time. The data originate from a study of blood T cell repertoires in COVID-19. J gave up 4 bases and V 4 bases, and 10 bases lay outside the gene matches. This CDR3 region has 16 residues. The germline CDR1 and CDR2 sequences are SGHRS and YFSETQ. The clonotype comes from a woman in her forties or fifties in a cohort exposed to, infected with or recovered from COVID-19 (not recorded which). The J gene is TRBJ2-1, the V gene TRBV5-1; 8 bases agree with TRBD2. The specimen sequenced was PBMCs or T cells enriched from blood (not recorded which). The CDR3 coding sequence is TGCGCCAGCAGCCTAACTAGCGGTACGACGTACAATGAGCAGTTCTTC. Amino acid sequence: CASSLTSGTTYNEQFF.